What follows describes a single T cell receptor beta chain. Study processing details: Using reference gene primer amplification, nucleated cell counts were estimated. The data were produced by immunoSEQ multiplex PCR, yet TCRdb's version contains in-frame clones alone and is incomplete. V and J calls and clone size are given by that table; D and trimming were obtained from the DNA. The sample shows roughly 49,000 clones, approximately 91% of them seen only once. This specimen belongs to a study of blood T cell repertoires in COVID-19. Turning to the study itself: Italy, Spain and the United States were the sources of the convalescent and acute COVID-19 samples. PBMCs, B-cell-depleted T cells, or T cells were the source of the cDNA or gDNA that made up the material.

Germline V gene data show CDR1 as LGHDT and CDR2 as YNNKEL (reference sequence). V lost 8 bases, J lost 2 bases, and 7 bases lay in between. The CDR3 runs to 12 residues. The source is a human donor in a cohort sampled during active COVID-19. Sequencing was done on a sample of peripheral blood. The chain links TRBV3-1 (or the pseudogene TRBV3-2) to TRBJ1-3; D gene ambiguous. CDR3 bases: TGTGCCAGCCTCGGGGCTGGAAACACCATATATTTT. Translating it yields CASLGAGNTIYF.